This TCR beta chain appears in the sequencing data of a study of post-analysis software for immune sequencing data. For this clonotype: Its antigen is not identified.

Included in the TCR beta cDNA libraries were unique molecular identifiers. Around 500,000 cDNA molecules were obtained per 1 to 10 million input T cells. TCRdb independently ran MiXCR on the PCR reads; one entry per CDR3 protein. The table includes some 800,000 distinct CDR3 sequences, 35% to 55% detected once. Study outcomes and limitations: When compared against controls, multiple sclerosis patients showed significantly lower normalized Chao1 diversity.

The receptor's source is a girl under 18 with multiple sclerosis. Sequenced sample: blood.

This chain's CDR3 is CASRSGQGFIDEQFF. The CDR3 DNA sequence: TGTGCCAGCAGATCTGGACAGGGGTTTATCGATGAGCAGTTCTTC. The V and J genes are TRBV12-3 or TRBV12-4 and TRBJ2-1; 9 nucleotides agree with TRBD1. The CDR3 totals 15 residues. V gave up 6 bases and J gave up 8 bases; unmatched junction bases: 11.